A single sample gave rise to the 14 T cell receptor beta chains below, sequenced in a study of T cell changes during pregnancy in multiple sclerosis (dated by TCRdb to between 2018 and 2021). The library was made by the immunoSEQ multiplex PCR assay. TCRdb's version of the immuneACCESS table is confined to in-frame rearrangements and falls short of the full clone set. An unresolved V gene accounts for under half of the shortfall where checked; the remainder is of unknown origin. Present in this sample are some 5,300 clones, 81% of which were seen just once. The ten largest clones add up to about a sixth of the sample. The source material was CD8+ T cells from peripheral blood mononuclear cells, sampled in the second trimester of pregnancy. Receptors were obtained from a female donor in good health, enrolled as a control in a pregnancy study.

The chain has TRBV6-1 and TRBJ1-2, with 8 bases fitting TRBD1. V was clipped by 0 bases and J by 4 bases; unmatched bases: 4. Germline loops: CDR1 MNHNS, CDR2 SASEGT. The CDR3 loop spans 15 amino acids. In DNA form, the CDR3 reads TGTGCCAGCAGTGAAGCGGACAGGGTGGCCTATGGCTACACCTTC. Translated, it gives CASSEADRVAYGYTF.

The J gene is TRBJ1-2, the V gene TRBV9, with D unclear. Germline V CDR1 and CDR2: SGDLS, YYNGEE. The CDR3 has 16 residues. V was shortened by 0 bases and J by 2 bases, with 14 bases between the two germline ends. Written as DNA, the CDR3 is TGTGCCAGCAGCGTAGCCTCGAAACAGCCAAACTATGGCTACACCTTC. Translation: CASSVASKQPNYGYTF.

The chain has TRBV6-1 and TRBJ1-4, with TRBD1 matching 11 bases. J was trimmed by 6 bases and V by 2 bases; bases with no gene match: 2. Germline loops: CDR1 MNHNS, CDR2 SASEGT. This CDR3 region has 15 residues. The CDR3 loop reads CASSERTGGYEKLFF. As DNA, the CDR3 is TGTGCCAGCAGTGAACGGACAGGGGGCTATGAAAAACTGTTTTTT.

The CDR3 loop reads CASGGAERYGYTF. The CDR3 DNA reads TGTGCCAGCGGCGGAGCGGAACGTTATGGCTACACCTTC. This chain links TRBV2 with TRBJ1-2; D gene uncertain. CDR1 is SNHLY, CDR2 FYNNEI, per germline. The V and J ends lost 8 bases and 5 bases respectively, with 15 bases between them. This CDR3 is built from 13 residues.

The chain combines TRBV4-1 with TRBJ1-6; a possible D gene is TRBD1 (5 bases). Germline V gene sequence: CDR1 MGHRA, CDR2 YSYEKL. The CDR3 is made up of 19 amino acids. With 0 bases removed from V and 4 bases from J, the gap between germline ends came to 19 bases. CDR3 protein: CASSQEGPTVSVYNSPLHF. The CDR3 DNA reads TGCGCCAGCAGCCAAGAGGGGCCGACGGTTTCCGTTTATAATTCACCCCTCCACTTT.

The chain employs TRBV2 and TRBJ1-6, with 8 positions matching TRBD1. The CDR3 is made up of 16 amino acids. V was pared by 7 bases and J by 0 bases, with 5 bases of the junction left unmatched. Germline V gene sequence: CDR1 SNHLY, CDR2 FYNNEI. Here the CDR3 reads CASNRDRSSYNSPLHF. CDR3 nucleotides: TGTGCCAGCAACCGGGACAGGAGCTCCTATAATTCACCCCTCCACTTT.

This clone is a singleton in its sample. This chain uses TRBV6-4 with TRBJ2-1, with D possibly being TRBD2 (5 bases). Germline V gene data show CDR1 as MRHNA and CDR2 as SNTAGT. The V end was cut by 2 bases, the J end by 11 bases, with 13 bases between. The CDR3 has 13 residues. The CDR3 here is CASSDRDTGKQFF. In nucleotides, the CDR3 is TGTGCCAGCAGTGACCGGGATACGGGAAAGCAGTTCTTC.

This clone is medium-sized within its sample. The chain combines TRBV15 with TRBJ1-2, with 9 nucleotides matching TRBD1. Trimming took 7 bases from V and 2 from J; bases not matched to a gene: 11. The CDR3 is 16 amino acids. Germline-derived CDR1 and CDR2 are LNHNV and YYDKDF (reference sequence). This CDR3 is CATTNKGQGQNYGYTF. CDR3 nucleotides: TGTGCCACCACCAATAAGGGACAGGGCCAAAACTATGGCTACACCTTC.

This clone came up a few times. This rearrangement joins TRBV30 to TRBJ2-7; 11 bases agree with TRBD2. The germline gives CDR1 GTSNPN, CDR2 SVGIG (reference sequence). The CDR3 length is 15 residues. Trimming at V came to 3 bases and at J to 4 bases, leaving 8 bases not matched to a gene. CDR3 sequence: CAWSLTSGSGYEQYF. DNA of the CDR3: TGTGCCTGGAGCCTAACTAGCGGGAGTGGGTACGAGCAGTACTTC.

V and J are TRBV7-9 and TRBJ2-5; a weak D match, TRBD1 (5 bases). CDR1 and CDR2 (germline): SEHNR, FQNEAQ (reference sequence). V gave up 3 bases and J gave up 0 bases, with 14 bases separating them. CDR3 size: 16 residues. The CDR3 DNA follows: TGTGCCAGCAGCTTGGCCGGCAGGGCGTACCAAGAGACCCAGTACTTC. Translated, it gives CASSLAGRAYQETQYF. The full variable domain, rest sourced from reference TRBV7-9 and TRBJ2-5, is DTGVSQNPRHKITKRGQNVTFRCDPISEHNRLYWYRQTLGQGPEFLTYFQNEAQLEKSRLLSDRFSAERPKGSFSTLEIQRTEQGDSAMYLCASSLAGRAYQETQYFGPGTRLLVL.

CDR3 loop: CASSDLLSTDTGELFF. CDR3 nucleotide sequence: TGTGCCAGCAGTGACTTGTTATCTACCGACACCGGGGAGCTGTTTTTT. V usage is TRBV6-4 and J usage is TRBJ2-2; D is unresolved. This CDR3 is 16 amino acids long. V lost 1 base to trimming and J lost 3 bases, with 12 bases between them. Germline lookup yields CDR1 MRHNA and CDR2 SNTAGT.

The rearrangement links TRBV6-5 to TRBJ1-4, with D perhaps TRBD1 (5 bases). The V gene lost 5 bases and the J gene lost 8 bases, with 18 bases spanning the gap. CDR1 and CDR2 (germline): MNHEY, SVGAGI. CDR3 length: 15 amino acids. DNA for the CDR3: TGTGCCAGCAGTCCCCTTGGCGGGGCCCAAGAAAAACTGTTTTTT. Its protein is CASSPLGGAQEKLFF.

The CDR3 region has the DNA TGTGCCTGGGCGCAGGGGGCTGGCAATCAGCCCCAGCATTTT. Amino acid sequence: CAWAQGAGNQPQHF. This rearrangement joins TRBV30 to TRBJ1-5; 8 positions match TRBD1. The ends lost 5 bases at V and 2 bases at J; junction bases unmatched: 5. The CDR3 is made up of 14 amino acids. In germline, CDR1 is GTSNPN, CDR2 SVGIG (reference sequence).

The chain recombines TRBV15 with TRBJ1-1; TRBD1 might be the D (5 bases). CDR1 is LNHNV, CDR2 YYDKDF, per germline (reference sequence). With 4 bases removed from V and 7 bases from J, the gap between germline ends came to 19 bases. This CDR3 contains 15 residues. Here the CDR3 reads CATSTRLTGRNEAFF. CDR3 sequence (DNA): TGTGCCACCAGCACCCGACTTACAGGACGAAATGAAGCTTTCTTT.